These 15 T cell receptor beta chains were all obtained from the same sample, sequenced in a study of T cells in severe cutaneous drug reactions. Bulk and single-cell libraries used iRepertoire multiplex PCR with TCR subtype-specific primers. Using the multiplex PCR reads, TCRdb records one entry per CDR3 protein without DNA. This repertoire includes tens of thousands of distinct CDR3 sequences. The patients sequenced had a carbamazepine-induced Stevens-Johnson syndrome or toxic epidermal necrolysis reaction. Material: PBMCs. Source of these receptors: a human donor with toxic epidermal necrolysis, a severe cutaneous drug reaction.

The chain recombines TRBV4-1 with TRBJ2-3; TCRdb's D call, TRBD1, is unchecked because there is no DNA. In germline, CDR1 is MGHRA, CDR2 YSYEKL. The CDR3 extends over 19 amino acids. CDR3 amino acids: CASSRKTDGTGDLTDTQYF.

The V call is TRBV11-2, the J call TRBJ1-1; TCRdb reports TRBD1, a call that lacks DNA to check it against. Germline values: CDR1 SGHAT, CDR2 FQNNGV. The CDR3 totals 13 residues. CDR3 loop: CASSRQGGTEAFF.

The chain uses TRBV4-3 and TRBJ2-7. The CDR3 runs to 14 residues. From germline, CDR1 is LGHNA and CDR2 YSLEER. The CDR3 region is CASSPQKGGYEQYF.

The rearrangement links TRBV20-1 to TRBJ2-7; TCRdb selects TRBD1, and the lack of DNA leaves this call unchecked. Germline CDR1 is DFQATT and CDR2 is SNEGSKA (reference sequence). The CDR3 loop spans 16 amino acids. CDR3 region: CSASGGRQGSSYEQYF.

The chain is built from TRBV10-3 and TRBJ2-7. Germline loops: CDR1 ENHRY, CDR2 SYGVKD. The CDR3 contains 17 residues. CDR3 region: CAISAGALGNNSYEQYF.

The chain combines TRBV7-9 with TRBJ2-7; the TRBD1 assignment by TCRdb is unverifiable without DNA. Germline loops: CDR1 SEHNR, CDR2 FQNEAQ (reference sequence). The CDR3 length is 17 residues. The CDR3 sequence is CASSPSPDREVTYEQYF. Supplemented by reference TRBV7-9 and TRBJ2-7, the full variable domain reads DTGVSQNPRHKITKRGQNVTFRCDPISEHNRLYWYRQTLGQGPEFLTYFQNEAQLEKSRLLSDRFSAERPKGSFSTLEIQRTEQGDSAMYLCASSPSPDREVTYEQYFGPGTRLTVT.

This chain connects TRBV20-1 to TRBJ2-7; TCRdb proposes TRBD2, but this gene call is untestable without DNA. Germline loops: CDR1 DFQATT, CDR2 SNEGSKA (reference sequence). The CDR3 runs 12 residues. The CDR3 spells CSAPTLANEQYF.

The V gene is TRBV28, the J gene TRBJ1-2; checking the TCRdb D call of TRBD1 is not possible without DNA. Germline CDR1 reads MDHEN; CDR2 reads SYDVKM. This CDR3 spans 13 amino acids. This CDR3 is CASSFGHGYGYTF.

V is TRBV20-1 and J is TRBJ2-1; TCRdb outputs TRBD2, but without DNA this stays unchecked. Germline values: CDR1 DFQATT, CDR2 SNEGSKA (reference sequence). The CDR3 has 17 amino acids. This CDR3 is CSARGWSGESSYNEQFF.

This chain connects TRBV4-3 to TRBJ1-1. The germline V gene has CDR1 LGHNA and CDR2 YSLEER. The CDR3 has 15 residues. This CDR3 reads CASSQAQFMNTEAFF.

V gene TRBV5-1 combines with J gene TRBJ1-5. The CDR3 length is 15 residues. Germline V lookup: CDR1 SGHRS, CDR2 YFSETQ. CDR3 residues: CASSFSGLNNQPQHF.

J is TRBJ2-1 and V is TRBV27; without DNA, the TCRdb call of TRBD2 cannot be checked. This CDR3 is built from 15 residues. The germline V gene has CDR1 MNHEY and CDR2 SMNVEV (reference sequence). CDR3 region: CASSSGTRPYNEQFF.

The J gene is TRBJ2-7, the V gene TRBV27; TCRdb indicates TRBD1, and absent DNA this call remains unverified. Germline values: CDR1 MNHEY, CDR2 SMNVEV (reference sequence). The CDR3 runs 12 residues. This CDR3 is CASSSGPHERYF.

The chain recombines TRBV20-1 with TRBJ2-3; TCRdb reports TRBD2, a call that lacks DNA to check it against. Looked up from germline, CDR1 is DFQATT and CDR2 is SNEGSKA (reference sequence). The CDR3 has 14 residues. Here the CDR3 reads CSALQLAGADTQYF.

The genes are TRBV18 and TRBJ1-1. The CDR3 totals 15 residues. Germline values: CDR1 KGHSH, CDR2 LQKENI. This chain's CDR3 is CASSQVRAMNTEAFF.